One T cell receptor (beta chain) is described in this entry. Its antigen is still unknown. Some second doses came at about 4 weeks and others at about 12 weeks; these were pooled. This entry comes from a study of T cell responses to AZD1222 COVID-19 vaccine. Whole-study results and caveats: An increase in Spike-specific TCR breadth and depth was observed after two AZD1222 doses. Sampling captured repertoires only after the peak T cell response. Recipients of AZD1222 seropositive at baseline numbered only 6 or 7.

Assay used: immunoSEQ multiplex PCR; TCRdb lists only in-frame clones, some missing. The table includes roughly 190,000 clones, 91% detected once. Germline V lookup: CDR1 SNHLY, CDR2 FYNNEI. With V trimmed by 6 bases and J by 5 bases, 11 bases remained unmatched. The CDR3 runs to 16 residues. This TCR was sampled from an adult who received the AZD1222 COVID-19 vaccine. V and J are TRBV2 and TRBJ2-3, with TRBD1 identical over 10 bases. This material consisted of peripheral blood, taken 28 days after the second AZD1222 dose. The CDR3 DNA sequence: TGTGCCAGCAGCGGGTTAGGACAGGGGGTTCGAGATACGCAGTATTTT. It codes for CASSGLGQGVRDTQYF.